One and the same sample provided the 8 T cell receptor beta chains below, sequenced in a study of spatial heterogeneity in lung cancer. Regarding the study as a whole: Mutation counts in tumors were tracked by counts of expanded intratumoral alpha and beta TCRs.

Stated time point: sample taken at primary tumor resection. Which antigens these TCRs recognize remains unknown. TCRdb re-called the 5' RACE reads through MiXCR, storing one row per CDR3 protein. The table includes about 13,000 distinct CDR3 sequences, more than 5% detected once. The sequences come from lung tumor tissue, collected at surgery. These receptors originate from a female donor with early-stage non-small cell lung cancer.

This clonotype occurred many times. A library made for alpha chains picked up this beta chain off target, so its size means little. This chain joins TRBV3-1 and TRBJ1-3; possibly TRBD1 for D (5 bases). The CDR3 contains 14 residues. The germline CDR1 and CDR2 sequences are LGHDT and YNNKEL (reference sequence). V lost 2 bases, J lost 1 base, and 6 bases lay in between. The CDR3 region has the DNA TGTGCCAGCAGCCAACGGGGGTCTGGAAACACCATATATTTT. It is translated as CASSQRGSGNTIYF.

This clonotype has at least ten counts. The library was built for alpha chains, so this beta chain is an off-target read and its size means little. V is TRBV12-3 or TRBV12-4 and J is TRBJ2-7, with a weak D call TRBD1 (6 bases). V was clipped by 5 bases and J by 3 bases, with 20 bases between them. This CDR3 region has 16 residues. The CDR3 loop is CASSASYRVPYYEQYF. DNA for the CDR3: TGTGCCAGCAGTGCATCCTACAGGGTTCCCTACTACGAGCAGTACTTC.

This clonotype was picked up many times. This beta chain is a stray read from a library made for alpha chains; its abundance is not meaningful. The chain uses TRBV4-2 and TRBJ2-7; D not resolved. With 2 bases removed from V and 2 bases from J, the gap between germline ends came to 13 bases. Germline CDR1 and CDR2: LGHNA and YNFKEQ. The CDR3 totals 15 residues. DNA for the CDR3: TGTGCCAGCAGCCAATCCCAAGACACCACCTACGAGCAGTACTTC. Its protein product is CASSQSQDTTYEQYF.

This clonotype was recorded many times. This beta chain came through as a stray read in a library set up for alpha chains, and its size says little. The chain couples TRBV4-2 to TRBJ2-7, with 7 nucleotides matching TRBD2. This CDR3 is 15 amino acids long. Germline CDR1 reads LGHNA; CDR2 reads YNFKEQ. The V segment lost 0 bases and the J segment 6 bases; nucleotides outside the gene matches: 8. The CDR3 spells CASSQESGGQGEQYF. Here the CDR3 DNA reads TGTGCCAGCAGCCAAGAATCGGGGGGTCAGGGCGAGCAGTACTTC.

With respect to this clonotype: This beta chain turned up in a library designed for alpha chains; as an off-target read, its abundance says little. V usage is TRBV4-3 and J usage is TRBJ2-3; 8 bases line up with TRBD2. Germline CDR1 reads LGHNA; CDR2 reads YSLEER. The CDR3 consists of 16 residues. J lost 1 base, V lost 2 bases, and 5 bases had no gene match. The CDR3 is CASSQCSAGGTDTQYF. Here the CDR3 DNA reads TGCGCCAGCAGCCAATGTTCAGCGGGAGGCACAGATACGCAGTATTTT.

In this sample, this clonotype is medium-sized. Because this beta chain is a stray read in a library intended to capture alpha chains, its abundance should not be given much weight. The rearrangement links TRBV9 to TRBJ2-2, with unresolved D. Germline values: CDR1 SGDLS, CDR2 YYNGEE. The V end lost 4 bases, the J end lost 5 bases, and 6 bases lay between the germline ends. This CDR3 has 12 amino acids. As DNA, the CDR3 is TGTGCCAGCAGCTCCGGTACCGGGGAGCTGTTTTTT. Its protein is CASSSGTGELFF.

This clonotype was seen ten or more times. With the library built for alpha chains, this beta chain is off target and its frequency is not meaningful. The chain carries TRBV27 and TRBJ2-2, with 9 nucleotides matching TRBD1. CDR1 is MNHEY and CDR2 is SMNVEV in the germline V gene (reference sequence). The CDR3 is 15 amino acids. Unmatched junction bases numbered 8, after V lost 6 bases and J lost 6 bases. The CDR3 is CASRRLGQGAGELFF. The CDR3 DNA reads TGTGCCAGCAGACGACTGGGACAGGGCGCCGGGGAGCTGTTTTTT.

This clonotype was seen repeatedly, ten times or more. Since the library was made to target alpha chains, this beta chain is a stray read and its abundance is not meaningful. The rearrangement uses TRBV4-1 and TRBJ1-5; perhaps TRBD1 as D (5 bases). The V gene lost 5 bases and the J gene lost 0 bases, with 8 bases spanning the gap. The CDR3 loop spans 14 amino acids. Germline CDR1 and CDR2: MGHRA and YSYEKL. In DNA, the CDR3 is TGCGCCAGCAGCTTACAGGATAGCAATCAGCCCCAGCATTTT. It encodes CASSLQDSNQPQHF.